What follows describes a single T cell receptor (beta chain). It lacks a known antigen. No clone much larger than this one lies a single base away; base qualities are absent. In Seattle, one collaborating source enrolled patients while the infection was active and tracked those patients longitudinally over the course of disease. Collaborating institutions collected whole blood in K2EDTA tubes following their own protocols. Collaborator samples were shipped for TCRbeta analysis as frozen whole blood, isolated PBMCs, or DNA extracted from either sample type. This specimen belongs to a study of blood T cell repertoires in COVID-19 (dated by TCRdb to 2018 to 2020). With respect to the entire study: Collaborator samples came from the United States, Italy and Spain and covered acute and convalescent phases of COVID-19. The prospective study material was composed of cDNA or gDNA derived from T cells, B-cell-depleted T cells, or PBMCs. The dataset comprised deeply sampled blood TCRbeta repertoires from subjects exposed to, actively infected with, or recovered from COVID-19. The repertoires were released in a freely available public database intended as a resource for research on the immune response to SARS-CoV-2. The samples were drawn from the first 160 participants of the ongoing ImmuneRACE study and from more than 1,000 subjects provided by 6 global collaborators. Sample metadata almost always included a de-identified subject ID, COVID-19 status, age in years and sex. Where available, HLA class I and class II types were obtained from metadata supplied by the sample provider rather than from assay-based typing. Broad study findings and their caveats: How much clinical and demographic metadata was included differed by source and by participant, and the metadata was provided uncurated.

The immunoSEQ Assay, a bias-controlled multiplex PCR, was used to amplify TCRbeta CDR3 regions from genomic DNA. From the authors' description of their analysis: Within the assay, amplification of reference gene primers was used to estimate how many nucleated cells each sample contained. To quantify the absolute abundance of each unique TCRbeta CDR3 rearrangement, sequence reads were collapsed and filtered. For each sample, productive Simpson clonality was calculated as the square root of Simpson's diversity index over productive rearrangements. Not all clones reach the TCRdb copy of this immuneACCESS table, which keeps in-frame sequences only. Checked studies attribute under half of the gap to unresolved V genes and leave the rest unexplained. The V and J calls and clone size were taken over from that table, and D and trimming were inferred from the DNA. The sample yields approximately 250,000 clones; about 90% were counted once. Together, the top ten hold 0.83% of the sample.

From its cysteine to its phenylalanine, the CDR3 spans 14 amino acids. Just the 42-base CDR3 DNA is kept, in frame starting at base 1. The germline V gene yields MNHEY for CDR1 and SVGAGI for CDR2. At the junction V is shortened by 4 bases and J by 8 bases; bases outside the gene matches: 10. This clonotype was obtained from a man aged 25 to 40 with COVID-19, enrolled during active disease. The sample taken for sequencing was peripheral blood. Here the chain combines TRBV6-5 and TRBJ1-2, and 7 junction bases match TRBD1. In nucleotides, the sequence is TGTGCCAGCAGTTTACTAGACAGGGTAGGCGGCTACACCTTC. This sequence encodes CASSLLDRVGGYTF.